This TCR beta chain derives from a study of human thymus T cells. Donation was from healthy Finnish infants who were having corrective surgery that addressed congenital heart defects. Four of the eight donors gave roughly 0.45-1 mL blood during surgery. Genomic DNA was extracted from every available blood leukocyte. Germline CDR1 is LNHDA and CDR2 is SQIVND (reference sequence). The CDR3 is 11 residues long. V was shortened by 3 bases and J by 7 bases, with 4 bases between the two germline ends. TCRdb keeps only in-frame clones here, not all; method: immunoSEQ multiplex PCR. The table has 45,000 to 75,000 clones, approximately 93% seen once; the top ten hold around 6%.

The source material was blood. This receptor was identified in a boy less than two years old with a congenital heart defect but otherwise immunologically healthy. The chain is built from TRBV19 and TRBJ2-1; no clear D gene. CDR3 in amino acids: CASSMRNEQFF. The DNA of the CDR3 is TGTGCCAGTAGTATGAGGAATGAGCAGTTCTTC.